These T cell receptor beta chains were read from a single sample in a study of blood T cell repertoires in COVID-19. Only in-frame clones appear in the TCRdb table, and some are missing; sequencing was by immunoSEQ multiplex PCR. The table includes tens of thousands of clones, roughly 90% detected once. The sample consisted of peripheral blood. These receptors all stem from a human donor in a cohort sampled during active COVID-19. Each CDR3 is given with its conserved first and last residue. Each record gives: clone size, D gene, J gene, V gene, CDR3 protein, CDR3 DNA. A D gene is named only where the DNA matches it firmly. Clone size is given for some rows only: seen once, a few or many times, or a class if the clone is expanded.

abundance: NA; d_gene: NA; j_gene: TRBJ2-7; v_gene: TRBV2; CDR3aa: CASQDRSPTYEQYF; CDR3nt: TGTGCCAGCCAAGACAGGAGCCCTACCTACGAGCAGTACTTC
abundance: few; d_gene: NA; j_gene: TRBJ1-5; v_gene: TRBV6-2/TRBV6-3; CDR3aa: CASSRGRDSVHDQPQHF; CDR3nt: TGTGCCAGCAGCCGCGGTAGGGACTCTGTGCACGATCAGCCCCAGCATTTT
abundance: once; d_gene: TRBD1; j_gene: TRBJ1-6; v_gene: TRBV19; CDR3aa: CASRLQGARSPLHF; CDR3nt: TGTGCCAGTAGACTACAGGGGGCGCGTTCACCCCTCCACTTT
abundance: NA; d_gene: TRBD2; j_gene: TRBJ2-3; v_gene: TRBV10-3; CDR3aa: CAISGGPGTSGEDTQYF; CDR3nt: TGTGCCATCAGTGGTGGCCCCGGGACTAGCGGAGAGGATACGCAGTATTTT
abundance: once; d_gene: NA; j_gene: TRBJ2-7; v_gene: TRBV11-3; CDR3aa: CASSSPGEDEQYF; CDR3nt: TGTGCCAGCAGCTCCCCCGGAGAGGACGAGCAGTACTTC
abundance: NA; d_gene: NA; j_gene: TRBJ2-7; v_gene: TRBV27; CDR3aa: CASSLKGVYYEQYF; CDR3nt: TGTGCCAGCAGTTTAAAGGGAGTTTACTACGAGCAGTACTTC
abundance: NA; d_gene: NA; j_gene: TRBJ2-3; v_gene: TRBV3-1/TRBV3-2; CDR3aa: CASRLGTSTDTQYF; CDR3nt: TGTGCCAGCAGACTTGGGACTAGCACAGATACGCAGTATTTT
abundance: NA; d_gene: TRBD1; j_gene: TRBJ2-7; v_gene: TRBV11-2; CDR3aa: CASSSPGQGFVEQYF; CDR3nt: TGTGCCAGCAGCTCGCCGGGACAGGGGTTCGTCGAGCAGTACTTC
abundance: NA; d_gene: TRBD2; j_gene: TRBJ2-1; v_gene: TRBV5-1; CDR3aa: CASSLGGTSGYNEQFF; CDR3nt: TGCGCCAGCAGCTTGGGAGGGACTAGCGGATACAATGAGCAGTTCTTC
abundance: NA; d_gene: TRBD2; j_gene: TRBJ2-7; v_gene: TRBV7-8; CDR3aa: CASSLSLAGFSYEQYF; CDR3nt: TGTGCCAGCAGCTTAAGCCTAGCGGGTTTCTCCTACGAGCAGTACTTC
abundance: NA; d_gene: NA; j_gene: TRBJ2-7; v_gene: TRBV5-1; CDR3aa: CASSSTTYEQYF; CDR3nt: TGCGCCAGCAGCTCTACCACCTACGAGCAGTACTTC
abundance: NA; d_gene: TRBD1; j_gene: TRBJ2-6; v_gene: TRBV14; CDR3aa: CASSQITGVANVLTF; CDR3nt: TGTGCCAGCAGCCAGATAACAGGGGTGGCCAACGTCCTGACTTTC
abundance: NA; d_gene: TRBD1; j_gene: TRBJ1-1; v_gene: TRBV5-1; CDR3aa: CASSDRGGEAFF; CDR3nt: TGCGCCAGCAGCGACAGGGGTGGTGAAGCTTTCTTT
abundance: NA; d_gene: TRBD2; j_gene: TRBJ2-7; v_gene: TRBV6-5; CDR3aa: CASSSGWTSSIEQYF; CDR3nt: TGTGCCAGCAGTTCAGGCTGGACTAGCTCGATCGAGCAGTACTTC
abundance: NA; d_gene: TRBD1; j_gene: TRBJ1-1; v_gene: TRBV5-1; CDR3aa: CASSLEPLGQVEAFF; CDR3nt: TGCGCCAGCAGCTTGGAGCCCCTGGGACAGGTTGAAGCTTTCTTT
abundance: once; d_gene: NA; j_gene: TRBJ1-6; v_gene: TRBV10-3; CDR3aa: CAISESMGATSPLHF; CDR3nt: TGTGCCATCAGTGAGTCGATGGGGGCCACGTCACCCCTCCACTTT
abundance: once; d_gene: TRBD1; j_gene: TRBJ2-1; v_gene: TRBV5-5; CDR3aa: CASRFGQAKLNEQFF; CDR3nt: TGTGCCAGCAGATTCGGACAGGCCAAGCTCAATGAGCAGTTCTTC
abundance: NA; d_gene: NA; j_gene: TRBJ2-2; v_gene: TRBV3-1/TRBV3-2; CDR3aa: CASSPRAANTGELFF; CDR3nt: TGTGCCAGCAGCCCGAGGGCGGCGAACACCGGGGAGCTGTTTTTT
abundance: NA; d_gene: NA; j_gene: TRBJ1-4; v_gene: TRBV4-3; CDR3aa: CASSHPPREKLFF; CDR3nt: TGCGCCAGCAGCCACCCACCGCGGGAAAAACTGTTTTTT
abundance: NA; d_gene: NA; j_gene: TRBJ2-3; v_gene: TRBV7-3; CDR3aa: CASSSLGELASLDTQYF; CDR3nt: TGTGCCAGCAGCTCTCTAGGAGAGTTGGCCTCCTTGGATACGCAGTATTTT
abundance: NA; d_gene: NA; j_gene: TRBJ1-5; v_gene: TRBV30; CDR3aa: CAWSRTGYNQPQHF; CDR3nt: TGTGCCTGGAGTCGAACAGGTTACAATCAGCCCCAGCATTTT
abundance: NA; d_gene: TRBD1; j_gene: TRBJ2-2; v_gene: TRBV5-1; CDR3aa: CASRTGTGNTGELFF; CDR3nt: TGCGCCAGCAGGACCGGGACAGGGAACACCGGGGAGCTGTTTTTT
abundance: NA; d_gene: TRBD1; j_gene: TRBJ2-7; v_gene: TRBV12-5; CDR3aa: CAMGPGQLPYEQYF; CDR3nt: TGTGCTATGGGACCGGGACAGCTTCCCTACGAGCAGTACTTC
abundance: NA; d_gene: TRBD1; j_gene: TRBJ2-5; v_gene: TRBV3-1/TRBV3-2; CDR3aa: CASSRGTAQETQYF; CDR3nt: TGTGCCAGCAGCCGAGGGACAGCTCAAGAGACCCAGTACTTC
abundance: NA; d_gene: NA; j_gene: TRBJ1-2; v_gene: TRBV7-3; CDR3aa: CASSLAGGSGYGYTF; CDR3nt: TGTGCCAGCAGCTTAGCGGGGGGCTCTGGCTATGGCTACACCTTC
abundance: NA; d_gene: TRBD2; j_gene: TRBJ2-1; v_gene: TRBV5-1; CDR3aa: CASSLVGGFASYNEQFF; CDR3nt: TGCGCCAGCAGCTTGGTCGGGGGGTTCGCCTCCTACAATGAGCAGTTCTTC
abundance: NA; d_gene: TRBD2; j_gene: TRBJ2-1; v_gene: TRBV28; CDR3aa: CASRSLLAGSYNEQFF; CDR3nt: TGTGCCAGCAGATCCCTTCTAGCGGGCTCCTACAATGAGCAGTTCTTC
abundance: NA; d_gene: TRBD1; j_gene: TRBJ1-3; v_gene: TRBV5-8; CDR3aa: CASRSPTGQGKTIYF; CDR3nt: TGTGCCAGCAGGTCGCCCACGGGACAGGGCAAGACCATATATTTT
abundance: NA; d_gene: TRBD2; j_gene: TRBJ2-5; v_gene: TRBV19; CDR3aa: CASSITIAGALQETQYF; CDR3nt: TGTGCCAGTAGTATAACTATAGCGGGGGCCCTTCAAGAGACCCAGTACTTC
abundance: once; d_gene: NA; j_gene: TRBJ1-1; v_gene: TRBV19; CDR3aa: CASSIRGVAFF; CDR3nt: TGTGCCAGTAGTATTCGCGGGGTTGCTTTCTTT
abundance: NA; d_gene: NA; j_gene: TRBJ2-3; v_gene: TRBV28; CDR3aa: CASSLGAGSTDTQYF; CDR3nt: TGTGCCAGCTCCCTAGGGGCAGGATCCACAGATACGCAGTATTTT
abundance: NA; d_gene: TRBD2; j_gene: TRBJ2-7; v_gene: TRBV19; CDR3aa: CASSIGLAGTSGYEQYF; CDR3nt: TGTGCCAGTAGTATAGGGTTGGCCGGGACTAGCGGATACGAGCAGTACTTC
abundance: NA; d_gene: NA; j_gene: TRBJ2-2; v_gene: TRBV29-1; CDR3aa: CSVERQGAIAGELFF; CDR3nt: TGCAGCGTTGAAAGGCAGGGCGCGATAGCCGGGGAGCTGTTTTTT
abundance: NA; d_gene: NA; j_gene: TRBJ2-1; v_gene: TRBV2; CDR3aa: CASNGDFVGEQFF; CDR3nt: TGTGCCAGCAACGGGGACTTTGTGGGTGAGCAGTTCTTC
abundance: NA; d_gene: TRBD1; j_gene: TRBJ1-3; v_gene: TRBV6-6; CDR3aa: CASSPRTGVNTIYF; CDR3nt: TGTGCCAGCAGCCCTCGGACAGGGGTAAACACCATATATTTT
abundance: NA; d_gene: TRBD1; j_gene: TRBJ1-1; v_gene: TRBV7-2; CDR3aa: CASSSDRGRTEAFF; CDR3nt: TGTGCCAGCAGCTCAGACAGGGGGCGGACTGAAGCTTTCTTT
abundance: NA; d_gene: TRBD1; j_gene: TRBJ1-2; v_gene: TRBV27; CDR3aa: CASGNDRGVYGYTF; CDR3nt: TGTGCCAGCGGAAATGACAGGGGGGTCTATGGCTACACCTTC
abundance: NA; d_gene: TRBD1; j_gene: TRBJ2-3; v_gene: TRBV28; CDR3aa: CASSTTGLGTDTQYF; CDR3nt: TGTGCCAGCAGCACGACAGGGTTAGGTACAGATACGCAGTATTTT
abundance: NA; d_gene: NA; j_gene: TRBJ2-7; v_gene: TRBV6-5; CDR3aa: CASRVGASYEQYF; CDR3nt: TGTGCCAGCAGGGTGGGGGCATCCTACGAGCAGTACTTC
abundance: NA; d_gene: NA; j_gene: TRBJ2-7; v_gene: TRBV7-2; CDR3aa: CASSLGHQGRMSEQYF; CDR3nt: TGTGCCAGCAGCTTAGGCCACCAGGGCCGGATGTCCGAGCAGTACTTC
abundance: NA; d_gene: NA; j_gene: TRBJ1-2; v_gene: TRBV2; CDR3aa: CASSPDYGYTF; CDR3nt: TGTGCCAGCTCCCCAGACTATGGCTACACCTTC
abundance: NA; d_gene: NA; j_gene: TRBJ2-4; v_gene: TRBV7-2; CDR3aa: CASSSGRPNIQYF; CDR3nt: TGTGCCAGCAGCTCCGGCAGGCCAAACATTCAGTACTTC
abundance: NA; d_gene: TRBD1; j_gene: TRBJ2-7; v_gene: TRBV28; CDR3aa: CASSWGQGYEQYF; CDR3nt: TGTGCCAGCAGTTGGGGACAGGGTTACGAGCAGTACTTC
abundance: few; d_gene: TRBD1; j_gene: TRBJ2-1; v_gene: TRBV7-9; CDR3aa: CASSLTGQGEVNEQFF; CDR3nt: TGTGCCAGCAGCTTAACAGGACAGGGGGAAGTCAATGAGCAGTTCTTC
abundance: NA; d_gene: NA; j_gene: TRBJ1-2; v_gene: TRBV15; CDR3aa: CATSRERQAYGYTF; CDR3nt: TGTGCCACCAGCAGAGAAAGACAGGCCTATGGCTACACCTTC
abundance: NA; d_gene: TRBD2; j_gene: TRBJ2-3; v_gene: TRBV11-2; CDR3aa: CASSLGSGRRTDTQYF; CDR3nt: TGTGCCAGCAGCTTAGGTAGCGGGAGACGGACAGATACGCAGTATTTT
abundance: NA; d_gene: TRBD2; j_gene: TRBJ2-7; v_gene: TRBV5-6; CDR3aa: CASSFLAGETF; CDR3nt: TGTGCCAGCAGCTTCCTAGCGGGAGAAACTTTC
abundance: once; d_gene: NA; j_gene: TRBJ2-3; v_gene: TRBV5-4; CDR3aa: CASSREGQRTDTQYF; CDR3nt: TGTGCCAGCAGCCGCGAGGGACAAAGGACAGATACGCAGTATTTT
abundance: few; d_gene: TRBD1; j_gene: TRBJ1-5; v_gene: TRBV18; CDR3aa: CASSLGTVDSNQPQHF; CDR3nt: TGTGCCAGCTCACTCGGGACAGTCGATAGCAATCAGCCCCAGCATTTT
abundance: NA; d_gene: NA; j_gene: TRBJ2-5; v_gene: TRBV5-4; CDR3aa: CATTGRQEVRETQYF; CDR3nt: TGTGCCACCACCGGTAGACAGGAAGTCAGAGAGACCCAGTACTTC
abundance: NA; d_gene: NA; j_gene: TRBJ2-5; v_gene: TRBV27; CDR3aa: CASSLSRAQETQYF; CDR3nt: TGTGCCAGCAGTTTATCGAGGGCCCAAGAGACCCAGTACTTC
abundance: NA; d_gene: TRBD1; j_gene: TRBJ1-2; v_gene: TRBV27; CDR3aa: CASSALRQGANYGYTF; CDR3nt: TGTGCCAGCAGTGCCTTAAGACAGGGGGCCAACTATGGCTACACCTTC
abundance: NA; d_gene: NA; j_gene: TRBJ2-2; v_gene: TRBV4-1; CDR3aa: CASTPGSNTGELFF; CDR3nt: TGCGCCAGCACCCCAGGGTCGAACACCGGGGAGCTGTTTTTT
abundance: NA; d_gene: NA; j_gene: TRBJ1-4; v_gene: TRBV5-4; CDR3aa: CASKLQGATNEKLFF; CDR3nt: TGTGCCAGCAAATTACAGGGTGCAACTAATGAAAAACTGTTTTTT
abundance: NA; d_gene: TRBD1; j_gene: TRBJ2-1; v_gene: TRBV7-7; CDR3aa: CASSLVQGAGNEQFF; CDR3nt: TGTGCCAGCAGCTTAGTCCAGGGGGCTGGTAATGAGCAGTTCTTC
abundance: NA; d_gene: NA; j_gene: TRBJ2-1; v_gene: TRBV4-2; CDR3aa: CASSPEWTVEQFF; CDR3nt: TGTGCCAGCAGCCCAGAGTGGACAGTTGAGCAGTTCTTC
abundance: NA; d_gene: TRBD1; j_gene: TRBJ2-7; v_gene: TRBV25-1; CDR3aa: CASSSFRDSNEQYF; CDR3nt: TGTGCCAGCAGTTCTTTCCGGGACAGCAACGAGCAGTACTTC
abundance: NA; d_gene: NA; j_gene: TRBJ1-5; v_gene: TRBV30; CDR3aa: CAWSMRGNQPQHF; CDR3nt: TGTGCCTGGAGTATGAGGGGCAATCAGCCCCAGCATTTT
abundance: NA; d_gene: NA; j_gene: TRBJ1-2; v_gene: TRBV25-1; CDR3aa: CASSSTGAGGYTF; CDR3nt: TGTGCCAGCAGCTCGACAGGCGCCGGTGGCTACACCTTC